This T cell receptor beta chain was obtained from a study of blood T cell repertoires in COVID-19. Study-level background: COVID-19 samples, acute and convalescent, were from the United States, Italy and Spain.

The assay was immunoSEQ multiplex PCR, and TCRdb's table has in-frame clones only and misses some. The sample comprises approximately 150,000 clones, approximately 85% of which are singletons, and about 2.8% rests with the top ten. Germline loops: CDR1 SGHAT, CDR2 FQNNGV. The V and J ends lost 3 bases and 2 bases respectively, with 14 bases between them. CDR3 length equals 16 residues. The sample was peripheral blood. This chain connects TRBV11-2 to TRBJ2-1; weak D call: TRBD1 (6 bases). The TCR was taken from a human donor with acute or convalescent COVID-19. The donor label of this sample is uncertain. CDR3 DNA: TGTGCCAGCAGCTTTAGGGGGACCACAACCTACAATGAGCAGTTCTTC. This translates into CASSFRGTTTYNEQFF.